This T cell receptor beta chain was found in a study of T cells after posttransplantation cyclophosphamide (dated by TCRdb to the mid-2010s). With respect to the entire study: The study tracked T cell repertoire reconstitution by TRB sequencing after myeloablative bone marrow transplantation using posttransplantation cyclophosphamide as GVHD prophylaxis. Blood from every one of the roughly 30 PTCy patients who had 1-year posttransplant specimens underwent TRB sequencing. Up to 3 additional blood samples from 2 to 5.2 years after transplant were also TRB-sequenced in 3 patients, as was pretransplant blood from several patients. Because TRA and TRB clonality were tightly correlated in 8 or 9 samples, subsequent TCR analyses were focused on TRB only. Public TRB sequences were checked against a database of over 3,500 sequences associated with responses to pathogens, tumor antigens, self-antigens and alloantigens. Samples from approximately 40 PTCy-treated patients and fewer than 20 related bone marrow donors of those patients were subjected to antigen receptor sequencing.

Related bone marrow donors provided peripheral blood samples on the day of marrow donation. Peripheral blood and bone marrow mononuclear cells were isolated by Ficoll-Hypaque density centrifugation and were cryopreserved. Study-wide conclusions, independent of this receptor: The TRB repertoires of T cells infiltrating skin or the GI tract showed only limited overlap with the TRB repertoires found in blood. Across the 45 to 55 patients, TRB clonality was highly associated with recipient CMV seropositivity and CMV reactivation, and diversity with PTCy was similar to that in the CNI/methotrexate controls. At 1-2 months, donor-recipient similarity was low but rose over the first year, and the later blood repertoires were often dominated by donor CD8+ memory clones.

TRB sequencing was run on genomic DNA with either the immunoSEQ assay at survey resolution or the hsTCRB kit. The authors processed their data as follows. The immunoSEQ software handled initial read processing, and the LymphoSeq R package was used for repertoire analyses. Clonality was computed as 1 minus normalized Shannon entropy, and a Gini coefficient was also calculated for each TRB dataset. Phenotypes of unsorted samples were inferred by mapping TRB sequences from sorted subsets of the recipient or donor onto the same recipient's unsorted samples. TCRdb limited this immuneACCESS table to in-frame rearrangements with V and J called. A share of clones is missing; checked studies link under half to unresolved V genes, and the rest is unexplained. That table furnishes V, J and clone size, whereas the DNA furnished D and trimming. This sample was tabulated with about 41,000 clones, among which there are no singletons. The ten largest clones add up to roughly 6.4% of the sample.

This clone appeared many times. No antigen is known for it. No base-level quality is on record; no much larger clone is a single base apart. V lost 5 bases and J lost 2 bases, and the count of bases not matched to a germline gene is 10. CDR1 and CDR2, per the germline V gene (reference sequence), are LNHDA and SQIVND. The cysteine opens and the phenylalanine closes a CDR3 of 18 amino acids. Of the read, only the CDR3 DNA is kept; its 54 bases are in frame from base 1. This sequence was found in a young man in good health and a related stem cell transplant donor. The material sequenced was PBMCs. The sequence links TRBV19 to TRBJ1-5, with TRBD1 matching 12 junction bases. The CDR3 region: CASSARDRGRHGNQPQHF. The bases are TGTGCCAGTAGTGCCCGGGACAGGGGGCGTCATGGCAATCAGCCCCAGCATTTT.